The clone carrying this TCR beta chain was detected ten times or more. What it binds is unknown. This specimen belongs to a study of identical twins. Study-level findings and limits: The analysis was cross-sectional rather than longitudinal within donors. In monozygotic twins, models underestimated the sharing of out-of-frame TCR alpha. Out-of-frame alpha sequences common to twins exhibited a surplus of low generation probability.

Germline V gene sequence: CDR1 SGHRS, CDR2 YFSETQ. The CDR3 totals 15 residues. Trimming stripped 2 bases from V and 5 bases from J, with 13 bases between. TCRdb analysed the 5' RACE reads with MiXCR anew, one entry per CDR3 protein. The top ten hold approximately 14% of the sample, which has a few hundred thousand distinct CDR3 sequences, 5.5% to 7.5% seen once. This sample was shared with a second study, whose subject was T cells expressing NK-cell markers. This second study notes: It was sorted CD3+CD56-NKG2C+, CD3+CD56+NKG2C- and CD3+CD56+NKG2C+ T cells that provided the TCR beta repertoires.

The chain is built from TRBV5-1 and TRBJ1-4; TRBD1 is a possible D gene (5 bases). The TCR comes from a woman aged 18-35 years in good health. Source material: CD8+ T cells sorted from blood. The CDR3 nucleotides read TGCGCCAGCAGCTTACTCGGGACCCTAAATGAAAAACTGTTTTTT. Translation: CASSLLGTLNEKLFF.